A selection of T cell receptor beta chains follows, all from one sample in a study of cytomegalovirus exposure and HLA in healthy donors. Sequencing used immunoSEQ multiplex PCR; TCRdb keeps in-frame clones, though not all of them. The table shows 150,000 to 200,000 clones, with approximately 80% occurring only once. The sample taken for sequencing was PBMCs. The receptors derive from a woman in her forties or fifties in good health and CMV-seronegative. Each CDR3 is given with its conserved first and last residue. The D gene is left open where the match is weak. Part of the rows lack a size; the others show once, few, many or a class for expanded clones.

j_call,d_call,v_call,clone_size,cdr3_nt,cdr3_aa
TRBJ2-5,.,TRBV29-1,.,TGCAGCGCTGAAGACCCCGTCCAAGAGACCCAGTACTTC,CSAEDPVQETQYF
TRBJ1-5,TRBD1,TRBV4-1,.,TGCGCCAGCAGTCCCGGACAGGCGAATCAGCCCCAGCATTTT,CASSPGQANQPQHF
TRBJ1-1,.,TRBV7-6,.,TGTGCCAGCAGCTTAGTCTCGTCTCAAGCCACTGAAGCTTTCTTT,CASSLVSSQATEAFF
TRBJ2-1,TRBD2,TRBV5-1,once,TGCGCCAGCAGCTTGGGATTACTAGCGGGGGGAAGAGAGCAGTTCTTC,CASSLGLLAGGREQFF
TRBJ1-5,.,TRBV19,.,TGTGCCAGCAGAAGACAGTTTAGCAATCAGCCCCAGCATTTT,CASRRQFSNQPQHF
TRBJ2-1,.,TRBV7-8,.,TGTGCCAGCAGCTTAGGCCCCGGAGGTCCCCCCTACAATGAGCAGTTCTTC,CASSLGPGGPPYNEQFF
TRBJ2-3,TRBD2,TRBV7-2,.,TGTGCCAGCAGCTTCAGCGGGGGACAAGATACGCAGTATTTT,CASSFSGGQDTQYF
TRBJ2-1,.,TRBV12-5,.,TGTGCTAGTGGTGCCGAAGTAGATGAGCAGTTCTTC,CASGAEVDEQFF
TRBJ2-3,.,TRBV13,.,TGTGCCAGCAGCTTAACAGGTAACACAGATACGCAGTATTTT,CASSLTGNTDTQYF
TRBJ2-7,.,TRBV28,.,TGTGCCAGCAGTTTACAGAGCGGCGAGCAGTACTTC,CASSLQSGEQYF
TRBJ2-1,.,TRBV30,.,TGTGCCTGGAAGGTAGGGGCAGGGAGGAATGAGCAGTTCTTC,CAWKVGAGRNEQFF
TRBJ2-5,.,TRBV19,.,TGTGCCAGTAGTGTAATCGACAGCCCGACGACCCAGTACTTC,CASSVIDSPTTQYF
TRBJ2-7,TRBD2,TRBV27,.,TGTGCCAGCAGTTTCCAGGGACTAGCTACTTACGAGCAGTACTTC,CASSFQGLATYEQYF
TRBJ1-3,.,TRBV15,.,TGTGCCACCAGCAGGGACATATCTGGAAACACCATATATTTT,CATSRDISGNTIYF
TRBJ2-1,TRBD2,TRBV5-1,.,TGCGCCAGCAGCTTGGTAGCGGGGCTCTACAATGAGCAGTTCTTC,CASSLVAGLYNEQFF
TRBJ2-5,.,TRBV29-1,.,TGCAGCGGGGGCCCGGGCCAAGAGACCCAGTACTTC,CSGGPGQETQYF
TRBJ1-3,TRBD1,TRBV27,.,TGTGCCAGCAGGGGACAGCCAGGAAACACCATATATTTT,CASRGQPGNTIYF
TRBJ2-2,.,TRBV28,.,TGTGCCAGCATTTCATCTCCTGGGGGAGGTGACACCGGGGAGCTGTTTTTT,CASISSPGGGDTGELFF
TRBJ2-6,.,TRBV7-2,.,TGTGCCAGCCAAGTGGGGCCCGGGGCCAACGTCCTGACTTTC,CASQVGPGANVLTF
TRBJ1-1,TRBD1,TRBV7-9,.,TGTTCCAGCAGCTTAGACAGGGCTAGGGTGAACACTGAAGCTTTCTTT,CSSSLDRARVNTEAFF
TRBJ1-5,TRBD1,TRBV2,.,TGTGCCAGCAGGGCGCAGACAGGGAAATATAGCAATCAGCCCCAGCATTTT,CASRAQTGKYSNQPQHF
TRBJ2-7,TRBD2,TRBV4-1,.,TGCGCCAGCAGCCAAACTAGCGGGAGCTATTCCTACGAGCAGTACTTC,CASSQTSGSYSYEQYF
TRBJ1-5,.,TRBV28,.,TGTGCCAGCAGTCCAGGGATGCGGGGGGATCAGCCCCAGCATTTT,CASSPGMRGDQPQHF
TRBJ2-1,TRBD2,TRBV13,.,TGTGCCTCAGGACGGCGGGAGGGCTACAATGAGCAGTTCTTC,CASGRREGYNEQFF
TRBJ1-6,TRBD1,TRBV9,once,TGTGCCAGCAGCGGAAGACAGGGGATAAGGGCACCCCTCCACTTT,CASSGRQGIRAPLHF
TRBJ1-1,.,TRBV19,.,TGTGCCAGTAGTACCAAGGACAGACCCTCGGGGACTGAAGCTTTCTTT,CASSTKDRPSGTEAFF
TRBJ2-1,TRBD1,TRBV5-1,few,TGCGCCAGCAGCAGGGGACAGGGCTCCTACAATGAGCAGTTCTTC,CASSRGQGSYNEQFF